The T cell receptor beta chain described here comes from a study of human T cells and chemical hapten exposure. Study at large: Mostly female, the patients presented with alopecia areata, totalis or universalis. Study-wide results and limits: Unchanged with DPC sensitization were TCRs above 1 in 1000 frequency.

The time point was: patch test 1, 2 weeks after DPC sensitization. Treatment given: therapeutic diphenylcyclopropenone sensitization with weekly scalp DPC. This clonotype turned up a few times. The antigen remains unidentified. Each cDNA molecule in the library carried unique molecular identifiers. TCRdb passed the RACE reads through MiXCR, listing each CDR3 protein once. The table records over 85,000 distinct CDR3 sequences, 12% of them present only once. With V trimmed by 5 bases and J by 2 bases, 7 bases remained unmatched. The CDR3 contains 15 residues. The germline V gene has CDR1 DFQATT and CDR2 SNEGSKA (reference sequence).

The V gene is TRBV20-1, the J gene TRBJ1-5, with TRBD1 matching 9 bases. Material: whole blood, obtained in connection with sensitization to the hapten diphenylcyclopropenone (DPC). The sequence came from a woman in her 40s with alopecia areata. Some clones in this sample may be carry-over from other donors' samples. CDR3 sequence reads: CSAFTGGRGNQPQHF. Here the CDR3 DNA reads TGCAGTGCTTTTACAGGGGGCAGGGGCAATCAGCCCCAGCATTTT.